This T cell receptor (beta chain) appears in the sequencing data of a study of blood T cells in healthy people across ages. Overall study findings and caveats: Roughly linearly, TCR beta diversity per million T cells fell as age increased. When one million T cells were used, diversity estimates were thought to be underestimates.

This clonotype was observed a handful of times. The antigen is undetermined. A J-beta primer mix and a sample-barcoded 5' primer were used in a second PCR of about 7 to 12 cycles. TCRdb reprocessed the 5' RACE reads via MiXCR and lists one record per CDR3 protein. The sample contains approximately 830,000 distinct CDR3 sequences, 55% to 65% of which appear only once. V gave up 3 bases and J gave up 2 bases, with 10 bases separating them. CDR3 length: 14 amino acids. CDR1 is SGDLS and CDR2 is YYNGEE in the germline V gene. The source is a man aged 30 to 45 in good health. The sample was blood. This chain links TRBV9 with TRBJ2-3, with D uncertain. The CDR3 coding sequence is TGTGCCAGCAGCGCTGCCACGCACACAGATACGCAGTATTTT. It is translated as CASSAATHTDTQYF.